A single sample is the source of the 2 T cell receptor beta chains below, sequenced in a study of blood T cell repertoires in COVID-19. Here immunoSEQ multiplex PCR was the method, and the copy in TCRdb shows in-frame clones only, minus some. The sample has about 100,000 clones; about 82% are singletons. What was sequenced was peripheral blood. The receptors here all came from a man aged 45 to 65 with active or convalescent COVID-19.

Written as DNA, the CDR3 is TGTGCCAGCAGACTAGGGTTATCGCTCTATGGCTACACCTTC. This sequence encodes CASRLGLSLYGYTF. This chain connects TRBV7-2 to TRBJ1-2; no clear D. V gave up 6 bases and J gave up 4 bases, with 15 bases separating them. The CDR3 length is 14 residues. Germline V gives CDR1 SGHTA, CDR2 FQGNSA. Using reference TRBV7-2 and TRBJ1-2 for the parts outside the CDR3, the full variable domain is GAGVSQSPSNKVTEKGKDVELRCDPISGHTALYWYRQSLGQGLEFLIYFQGNSAPDKSGLPSDRFSAERTGGSVSTLTIQRTQQEDSAVYLCASRLGLSLYGYTFGSGTRLTVV.

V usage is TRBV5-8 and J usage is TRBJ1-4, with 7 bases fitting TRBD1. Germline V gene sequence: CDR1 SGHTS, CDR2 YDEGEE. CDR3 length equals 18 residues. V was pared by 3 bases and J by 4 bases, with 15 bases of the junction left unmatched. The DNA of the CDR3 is TGTGCCAGCAGCTCTTCCTCTAGGGGGACAGAAGTTAATGAAAAACTGTTTTTT. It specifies CASSSSSRGTEVNEKLFF.